A single TCR beta chain is shown here with its context. This clonotype appeared a few times. What this receptor recognizes is not known. No base quality values were provided; no much bigger clone lies one nucleotide off. The germline V gene yields MDHEN for CDR1 and SYDVKM for CDR2. Including the terminal cysteine and phenylalanine, the CDR3 comprises 15 residues. CDR3 DNA only is kept here, 45 bases in frame from base 1. The V end loses 2 bases and the J end loses 8 bases, and a stretch of 18 bases separates them. These data come from a study of identical twins (dated by TCRdb to the mid-2010s). Broadly, across the study: To test whether fetal clonotypes persist, the study used deep sequencing on TCR alpha and beta repertoires from monozygotic twins, unrelated adults of various ages, and cord blood. Replicate twin experiments were performed at different times using different library preparation protocols to rule out contamination. The paper's findings and limits, for the study overall: Compared with coincidental sharing between unrelated individuals, out-of-frame TCR alpha sequences shared between twins had an excess of sequences with low generation probability. Because the same donors could not be followed over many years, conclusions were based on cross-sectional statistical analysis. Zero-insertion analyses could be partly confounded by invariant T cells such as MAIT and iNKT, though diverse VJ usage argued against such confounding for most clonotypes. Recombination models systematically underestimated out-of-frame TCR alpha sharing in monozygotic twins but agreed with sharing between unrelated individuals. Abundant cord blood beta clonotypes had fewer insertions, young adult naive repertoires showed a similar but weaker trend, and memory repertoires showed no such trend. Excess twin sharing in beta out-of-frame sequences was weaker because fewer shared sequences lowered the signal-to-noise ratio.

Only healthy Caucasian donors were included. Three pairs of female monozygotic twins, all aged roughly 18 to 30 years, were included in the twin cohort. Positive isolation kits from Invitrogen were used to isolate CD4+ and CD8+ T cell populations. The library was prepared using 5' RACE. The sequencing machine was an Illumina HiSeq 2000. A universal primer binding site was added through template switching, and the final cDNA carried a unique molecular identifier so that TCR cDNA molecules could be counted accurately. Specific primers in the conserved constant-segment region were used to synthesize first-strand cDNA for the TCR alpha and beta chains. To control for contamination, every cDNA library carried two barcodes: a SMART-Mk sample barcode plus Illumina barcodes. TruSeq adapter sequences, together with Illumina sample barcodes, were added in two successive PCR steps. The Illumina HiSeq platform was used with custom primers to sequence TCR alpha and beta cDNA libraries. The original methods were these. MiGEC processed the raw reads to extract unique molecular identifiers, while MiXCR was used to determine the CDR3 positions. Recombination models were inferred per individual with the repgenHMM and IGoR tools using an EM algorithm. Shared clonotypes were analyzed with the tcR package in R, and sharing was normalized by the product of cloneset sizes. Out-of-frame nonproductive sequences were analyzed to study raw recombination free of thymic and clonal selection effects. In-frame beta chains were kept once TCRdb had trimmed the public reads at Q25 with fastp and called clones with MiXCR. Rows merge per CDR3 protein into single entries with the most common DNA and genes. TCRdb's processing, not the study's, gives the V and J calls here. This sample has 500,000 to 650,000 distinct CDR3 sequences in its table, and about 22% of those were observed once. Approximately 0.52% of the sample belongs to the ten largest clones.

This sample was shared with a second study, whose subject was yellow fever vaccine responses in identical twins. Reported in the second study: According to the authors, the vaccine-induced T cell response in identical twins seemed to be partly convergent and partly specific to each individual. In identical twins, the study followed T cell clones that responded to the vaccine with precision.

The receptor chain draws on TRBV28 and TRBJ1-2, and TRBD1 may be the D gene, going by 6 matching bases. The receptor was derived from a woman between 18 and 30 years old in good health. What was sequenced was CD4+ T cells sorted from blood. The sequence in DNA is TGTGCCAGCAGTTTACTCTTCTACAGGGACGGCGGCTACACCTTC. This translates into CASSLLFYRDGGYTF.